This entry is about one T cell receptor beta chain. This clone was picked up one time. Its target antigen remains unknown. No base-level quality is on record; no much larger clone is a single base apart. These data come from a study of cytomegalovirus exposure and HLA in healthy donors (dated by TCRdb to 2015 to 2018). The study in broad terms: In an earlier analysis of around 540 of the donors, roughly 300 Gb of sequence data and just under 120 million unique TCR beta sequences from approximately 180 million T cells were reported. Roughly 300 gigabases of sequencing data and 70 million to 100 million unique TCR sequences were included in an early release covering about 700 HLA-typed donors. Of the 300 to 450 genotyped donors, 70% to 90% were placed in the genetic ancestry cluster associated with self-reported Caucasian donors. The study aimed to test whether signatures of past pathogen exposure could be identified by cataloging public T cell receptors. The study used immunosequencing to profile the T cell repertoires of 666 subjects and linked those repertoires to cytomegalovirus serostatus. Besides the first cohort of under 700 subjects, a separate validation cohort made up of some 110 different subjects was used. To predict cytomegalovirus infection status, the study combined high-throughput TCR immunosequencing, statistical association of individual TCRs with disease status, and machine learning. In a later analysis, previously published TCR beta repertoires from 666 donors were re-analyzed and high-resolution HLA genotyping was added so that TCR occurrence patterns could be studied. In the later analysis, no new phenotypic data were used to find candidate immune exposures; instead, reliance was placed on TCR beta sequences and their occurrence across donors. An earlier analysis of 587 of the donors used high-throughput TCR beta sequencing to judge whether each TCR beta V gene segment behaved as functional or pseudogenic. Alongside the repertoire data, information on donor age, sex, ethnicity and CMV serostatus was compiled. Genome-wide SNP genotypes for about 60% of the roughly 700 donors were used in a later genetic analysis, which treated that subset as a discovery cohort. All discovery cohort repertoires had been generated using a single sequencing platform. Both class I and class II loci were covered by HLA typing, at four-digit resolution. The number of donors typed differed by locus, with about 629-630 for A, B, C, DRB1 and DQB1, around 520 for DQA1, under 610 for DPA1, and around 460 for DPB1. Because of strong linkage in the cohort, five DR-DQ haplotypes were treated as single units for association and clustering. On average, approximately 250,000 unique TCR beta nucleotide sequences were sequenced per donor among 398 genotyped donors of the cohort, with 15% to 20% of those sequences being non-productive. Here is what the overall study found, with its caveats: Presence/absence analyses assumed roughly uniform sequencing depth across donors, an assumption that may not hold. A later genetic analysis reported fewer N-insertions in productive TCRs among donors in an Asian-associated ancestry cluster than the roughly 650-donor mean. When HLA alleles, especially DR and DQ, strongly co-occurred, TCR associations were difficult to assign to individual alleles. A later genetic analysis associated a missense DCLRE1C variant with V-gene and J-gene trimming of TCR beta chains, and an independent cohort replicated the association. The authors suggested that the approach could potentially be extended to other disease states and immunological phenotypes. In both the original and validation cohorts, the classifier was reported to diagnose cytomegalovirus status with high specificity and sensitivity. About 17 rarely observed V segments, including chromosome 9 orphons, were excluded from the earlier analysis of almost 600 of the donors because counts were too low. Because HLA typing was missing for some donors at each locus, association tests included only the typed subset. In a later analysis, some 17,000 TCR beta sequences were associated with specific HLA alleles at a false discovery rate of 0.05. A later analysis reported that several top co-occurrence clusters appeared linked to parvovirus B19, influenza, CMV and Epstein-Barr virus. In a later analysis, HLA-associated TCR beta chains showed more clonal expansion and lower generation probabilities than non-associated chains that were equally common. The sequencing pipeline was judged likely to have produced a cluster of highly shared sequence variants as a technical artifact. The cohort was sequenced for TCR beta chains only, and without alpha or paired-chain data the features that could be detected were limited. Most CMV-associated TCR beta chains appeared to be HLA-restricted in a later analysis, and the HLA associations seemed to be driven largely by CMV exposure. A further reported finding was that TCR beta sequences accurately predicted the HLA-A and HLA-B alleles for most subjects in the first cohort. Because the 87-base-pair reads could not distinguish some IMGT-functional V segments, including TRBV6-2 and TRBV6-3, those segments were excluded. Most TCR sequences were observed very rarely across donors, whereas some public TCRs were present in many individuals. The study gave a list of 150 to 200 TCR beta chains associated with cytomegalovirus. In vitro tests confirmed that three of the cytomegalovirus-associated TCR beta chains recognize cytomegalovirus antigens. Immune exposure information for the cohort was limited to CMV serostatus. Linkage disequilibrium might explain the correlated functional status among segregating V segments, but an unknown experimental factor could not be excluded. A later analysis found that TCR association rates varied across HLA loci, with DRB1 alleles showing the most associated TCRs and HLA-C alleles the fewest. In an earlier analysis of some 540 of the donors, most TCR beta V segments appeared in productive rearrangements about 87% or about 30% of the time, broadly matching IMGT annotations.

The cohort comprised more than 550 healthy bone marrow donors. All cohort members were sampled while nominally healthy, although unrecorded immune exposures were likely present. The donor was CMV seropositive and belonged to the group of 250 to 350 seropositive cohort members. Each donor provided a peripheral blood sample, and peripheral blood mononuclear cells were used for TCR beta sequencing. The Qiagen DNeasy Blood Extraction Kit was used to extract genomic DNA from the blood cell samples. Based on the germline V gene, the CDR1 and CDR2 sequences are LGHNA and YSLEER. The CDR3 starts with the cysteine, ends with the phenylalanine, and has 18 residues. Only the CDR3 DNA is retained, 54 bases long and in frame from the first base. Cut back by 4 bases and 3 bases, the V and J ends lie 25 bases apart. Libraries were constructed by the immunoSEQ multiplex PCR assay. For the multiplex PCR, a mixture combining 60 forward primers for TCR Vbeta segments and 13 reverse primers for TCR Jbeta segments was used. The CDR3 region of rearranged TCR beta genes was amplified from genomic DNA with a multiplex PCR assay. The Illumina HiSeq System was used to sequence the amplified TCR beta libraries as 87-base-pair reads. Turning to the authors' computational methods: A later analysis tallied some 79 million unique TCR beta chains across the 700 or so repertoires, and approximately 12 million of those chains were shared by two or more donors. To remove PCR and sequencing errors, raw reads were error-corrected and collapsed into unique sequences using a nearest-neighbor algorithm that merged closely related sequences. V, D and J gene segments were assigned by aligning CDR3 sequences to IMGT reference sequences. Each retained sequence needed at least a six-nucleotide match to both a V gene segment and a J gene segment. Rearrangements were classified as productive when the CDR3 lacked stop codons and remained in frame with V and J, and all other rearrangements were classified as non-productive. Following IMGT convention, CDR3 was defined as the stretch from the second conserved V-encoded cysteine to the conserved J-encoded phenylalanine. The earlier analysis of fewer than 750 of the donors excluded sequences that lacked an unambiguous match to a single V gene segment. In an earlier analysis of approximately 610 of the donors, V segments were called functional above 56.7% productive rearrangements and were called segregating when the between-donor standard deviation exceeded 5%. A statistical classification framework was developed to diagnose cytomegalovirus status using the catalog of TCR beta chain sequences. A later analysis assigned V and J genes by comparing TCR nucleotide sequences with IMGT/GENE-DB human TR gene sequences. In a later analysis, CDR3 sequences and most-parsimonious VDJ recombination scenarios were assigned using the TCRdist pipeline. In a later analysis, each TCR beta chain was defined by its CDR3 amino acid sequence together with its V-gene family, and reads without a unique V-gene family were excluded. A later analysis removed nearly 600 highly shared, low-generation-probability nucleotide sequences to deal with suspected cross-contamination and a sequencing artifact. A later analysis calculated a clonal expansion index for each public chain from normalized within-repertoire ranks of inferred template counts. Generation probabilities in a later analysis came from a VDJ recombination model fitted to out-of-frame rearrangements, and those results were checked against IGoR. In a later analysis, hypergeometric tests were used to score TCR-TCR, TCR-HLA and TCR-CMV co-occurrence, with a repertoire-size bias correction applied to TCR pairs. To estimate false discovery rates, a later analysis permuted the HLA or CMV assignments 20 times. In a later analysis, co-occurring TCRs were grouped using DBSCAN, with TCRdist sequence similarity added in when clustering inside HLA-allele-positive subsets. Repertoires with fewer than 30,000 or more than 120,000 public chains, plus five repertoires with anomalous nucleotide sharing, were excluded from co-occurrence clustering. The clones in this table, taken by TCRdb from immuneACCESS, are in-frame only. Not every clone is retained; where verified, under half of the shortfall comes from an unresolved V gene, and the cause of the rest is unknown. The DNA was the basis for D and trimming; V, J and clone size are from that table. The sample table holds around 110,000 clones, of which 75% were seen once. The ten largest clones take up around 2.7% of the sample.

The source of this sequence is a male donor in good health and CMV-seropositive. Material for sequencing was PBMCs. This chain joins TRBV4-3 to TRBJ2-7; a tentative D call is TRBD1 (6 bases match). The sequenced DNA is TGCGCCAGCAGCCTTGGGGACAAGGGGCCCCCCAGCTTCTACGAGCAGTACTTC. The encoded protein is CASSLGDKGPPSFYEQYF.